Many counts were recorded for the clone carrying this T cell receptor (beta chain). What it recognizes is unknown. The CDR3 is 14 amino acids. Per germline, CDR1 SGHNT and CDR2 YENEEA. Deletions cut 5 bases from V and 9 bases from J, with 18 bases between. Stable disease denoted Graves' hyperthyroidism without ophthalmopathy progression within 18 months. TCR beta CDR3 sequences were amplified from RNA transcripts. First-round RT-PCR with HTBI primers amplified the TCR CDR3 region. TCRdb re-called the multiplex PCR reads with MiXCR, one entry per CDR3 protein. The data show 550,000 to 800,000 distinct CDR3 sequences, 16% seen once. The data originate from a study of T cells in Graves' hyperthyroidism and ophthalmopathy. Overall study results and limits: Most expanded thyroid clonotypes above 0.001 recurred in blood. The authors' 13 V-J model separated ophthalmopathy from stable hyperthyroidism.

Sequencing was performed on blood. This clonotype was sampled from a young man with Graves' hyperthyroidism. The chain carries TRBV11-3 and TRBJ2-3; D possibly uses TRBD1 or TRBD2 (5 bases each). DNA for the CDR3: TGTGCCAGCAGCGCCGGGACCGGTATGGGGACGCAGTATTTT. Translated, it gives CASSAGTGMGTQYF.